This T cell receptor (beta chain) was recovered during a study of cytomegalovirus exposure and HLA in healthy donors. Findings and caveats of the study: The tendency of first-cohort TCR clusters to co-occur in the 90 to 150 validation repertoires was the finding of a later analysis.

Clones were sequenced by immunoSEQ multiplex PCR, and TCRdb holds only the in-frame ones, with some missing. The sample shows some 350,000 clones, about nine tenths of them seen only once. A remark on this clone: Antigen: not known. Distinct nucleotide sequences in the sample also encode this CDR3.

There are 13 residues in the CDR3. Looked up from germline, CDR1 is LGHNA and CDR2 is YSLEER. Trimming cost V 1 base and J 2 bases, with 6 bases left between them. The sequence derives from a woman in her twenties or thirties in good health and CMV-seropositive. This rearrangement joins TRBV4-3 to TRBJ2-7; D gene unclear. Specimen: PBMCs. The CDR3 loop is CASSQGATYEQYF. CDR3 nucleotides: TGCGCCAGCAGCCAAGGGGCAACCTACGAGCAGTACTTC.